The subject of this entry is one T cell receptor (beta chain). Germline V gene sequence: CDR1 SGHTA, CDR2 FQGTGA. Deletions cut 5 bases from V and 6 bases from J, with 14 bases between. CDR3 length equals 14 residues. These data belong to a study of cytomegalovirus exposure and HLA in healthy donors. Some clones are missing from TCRdb's copy, which holds only in-frame ones; the method was immunoSEQ multiplex PCR. The sample consists of some 140,000 clones, more than 70% of them appearing once. The chain employs TRBV7-3 and TRBJ2-1, with D possibly being TRBD2 (5 bases). The sequenced sample consisted of PBMCs. This TCR derives from a human donor in good health. The CDR3 coding sequence is TGTGCCAGCAGCCCGTACGACTATACCAATGAGCAGTTCTTC. This gives the protein CASSPYDYTNEQFF.